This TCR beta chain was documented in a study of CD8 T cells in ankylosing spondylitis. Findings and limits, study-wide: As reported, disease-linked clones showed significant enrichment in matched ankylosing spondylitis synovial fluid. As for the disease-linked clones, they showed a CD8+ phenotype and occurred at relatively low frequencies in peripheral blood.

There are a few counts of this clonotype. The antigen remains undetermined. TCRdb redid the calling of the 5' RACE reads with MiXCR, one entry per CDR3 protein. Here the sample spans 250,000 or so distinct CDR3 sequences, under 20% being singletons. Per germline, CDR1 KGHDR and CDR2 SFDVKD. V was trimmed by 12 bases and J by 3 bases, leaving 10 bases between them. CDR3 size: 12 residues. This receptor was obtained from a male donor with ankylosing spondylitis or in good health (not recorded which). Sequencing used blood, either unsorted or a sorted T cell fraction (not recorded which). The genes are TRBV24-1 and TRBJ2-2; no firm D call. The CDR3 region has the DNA TGTGCCGCCCCCTCGGACACCGGGGAGCTGTTTTTT. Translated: CAAPSDTGELFF.